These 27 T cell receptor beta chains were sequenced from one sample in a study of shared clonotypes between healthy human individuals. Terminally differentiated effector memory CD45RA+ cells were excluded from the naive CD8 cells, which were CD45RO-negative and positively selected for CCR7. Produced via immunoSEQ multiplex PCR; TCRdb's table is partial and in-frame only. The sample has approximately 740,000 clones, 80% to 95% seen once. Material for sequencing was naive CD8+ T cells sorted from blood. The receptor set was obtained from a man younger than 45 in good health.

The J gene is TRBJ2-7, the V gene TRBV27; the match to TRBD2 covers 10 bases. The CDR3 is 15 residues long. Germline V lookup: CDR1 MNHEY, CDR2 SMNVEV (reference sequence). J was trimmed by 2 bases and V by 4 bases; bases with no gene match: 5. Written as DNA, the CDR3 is TGTGCCAGCAGTTACGGACTAGCGGTAACCTACGAGCAGTACTTC. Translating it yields CASSYGLAVTYEQYF.

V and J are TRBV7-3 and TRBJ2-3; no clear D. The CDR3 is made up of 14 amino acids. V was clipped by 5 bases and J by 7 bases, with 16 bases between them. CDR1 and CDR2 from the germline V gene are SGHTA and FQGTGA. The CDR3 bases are TGTGCCAGCAGCCCAGAAGCATTCGCACATACGCAGTATTTT. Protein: CASSPEAFAHTQYF.

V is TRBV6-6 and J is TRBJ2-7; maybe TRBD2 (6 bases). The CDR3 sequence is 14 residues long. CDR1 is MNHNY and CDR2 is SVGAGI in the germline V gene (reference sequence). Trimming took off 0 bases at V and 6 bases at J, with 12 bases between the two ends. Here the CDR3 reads CASSYSPAGSEQYF. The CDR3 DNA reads TGTGCCAGCAGTTACTCTCCAGCGGGCTCCGAGCAGTACTTC.

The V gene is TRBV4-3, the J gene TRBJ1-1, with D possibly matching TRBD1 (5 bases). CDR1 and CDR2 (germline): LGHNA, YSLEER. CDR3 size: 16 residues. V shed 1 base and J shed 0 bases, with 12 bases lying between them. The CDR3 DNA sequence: TGCGCCAGCAGCCAAGTCTGGGGACGAGTGAACACTGAAGCTTTCTTT. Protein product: CASSQVWGRVNTEAFF.

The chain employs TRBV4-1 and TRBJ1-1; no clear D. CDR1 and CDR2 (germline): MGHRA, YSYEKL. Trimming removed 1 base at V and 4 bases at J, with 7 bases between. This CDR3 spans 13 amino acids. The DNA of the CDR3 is TGCGCCAGCAGCCAAGGTGGTGCCACTGAAGCTTTCTTT. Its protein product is CASSQGGATEAFF.

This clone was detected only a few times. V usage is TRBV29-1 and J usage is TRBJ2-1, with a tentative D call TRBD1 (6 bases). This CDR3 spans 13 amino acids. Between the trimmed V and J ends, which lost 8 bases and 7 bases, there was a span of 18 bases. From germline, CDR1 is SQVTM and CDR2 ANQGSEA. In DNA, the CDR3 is TGCAGCACTGACAGTTGGGGGCTGAATGAGCAGTTCTTC. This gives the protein CSTDSWGLNEQFF.

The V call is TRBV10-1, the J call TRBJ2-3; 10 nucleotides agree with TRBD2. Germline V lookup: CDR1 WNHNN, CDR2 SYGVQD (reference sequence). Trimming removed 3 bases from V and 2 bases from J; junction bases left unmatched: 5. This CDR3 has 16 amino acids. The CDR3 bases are TGCGCCAGCAGTGATGTTACTAGCGGGGCCACAGATACGCAGTATTTT. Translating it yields CASSDVTSGATDTQYF.

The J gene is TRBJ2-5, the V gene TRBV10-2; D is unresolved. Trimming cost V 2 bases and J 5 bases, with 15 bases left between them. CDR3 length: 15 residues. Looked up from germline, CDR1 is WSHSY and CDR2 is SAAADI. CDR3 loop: CASSEVSALLETQYF. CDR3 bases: TGCGCCAGCAGTGAGGTTTCAGCACTTCTGGAGACCCAGTACTTC.

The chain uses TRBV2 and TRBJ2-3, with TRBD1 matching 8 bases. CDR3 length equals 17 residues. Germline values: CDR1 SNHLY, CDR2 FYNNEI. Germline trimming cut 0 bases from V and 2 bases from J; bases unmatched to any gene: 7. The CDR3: CASSEALVTGDTDTQYF. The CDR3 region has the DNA TGTGCCAGCAGTGAAGCGCTCGTGACAGGGGACACAGATACGCAGTATTTT.

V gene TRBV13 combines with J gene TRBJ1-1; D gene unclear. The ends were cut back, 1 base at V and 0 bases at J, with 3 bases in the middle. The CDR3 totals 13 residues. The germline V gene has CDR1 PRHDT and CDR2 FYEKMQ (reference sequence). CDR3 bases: TGTGCCAGCAGCTTAGCTATGAACACTGAAGCTTTCTTT. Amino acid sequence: CASSLAMNTEAFF.

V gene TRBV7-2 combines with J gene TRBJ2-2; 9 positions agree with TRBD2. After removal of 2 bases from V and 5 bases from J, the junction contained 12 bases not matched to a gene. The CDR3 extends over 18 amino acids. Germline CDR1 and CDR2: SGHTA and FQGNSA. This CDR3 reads CASSLMSSAGGETGELFF. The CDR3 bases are TGTGCCAGCAGCTTAATGTCCTCAGCGGGAGGAGAAACCGGGGAGCTGTTTTTT.

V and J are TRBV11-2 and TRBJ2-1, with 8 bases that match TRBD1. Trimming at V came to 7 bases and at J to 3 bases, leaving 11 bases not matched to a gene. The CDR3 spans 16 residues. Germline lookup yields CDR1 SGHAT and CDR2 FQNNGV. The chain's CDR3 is CASTSLDRANYNEQFF. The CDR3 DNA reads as TGTGCCAGCACCTCCCTGGACAGGGCCAACTACAATGAGCAGTTCTTC.

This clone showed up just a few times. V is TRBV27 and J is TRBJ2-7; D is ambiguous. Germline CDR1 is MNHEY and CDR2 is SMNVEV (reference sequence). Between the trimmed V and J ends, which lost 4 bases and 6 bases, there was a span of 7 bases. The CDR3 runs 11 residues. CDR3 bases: TGTGCCAGCAGTTACGCGAGCGAGCAGTACTTC. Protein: CASSYASEQYF.

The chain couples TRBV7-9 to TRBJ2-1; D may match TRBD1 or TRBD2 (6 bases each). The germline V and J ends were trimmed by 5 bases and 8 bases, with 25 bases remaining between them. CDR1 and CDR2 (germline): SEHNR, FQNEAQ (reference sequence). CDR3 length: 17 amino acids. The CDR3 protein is CASSGRGAGSITDEQFF. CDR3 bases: TGTGCCAGCAGCGGCAGGGGAGCGGGCTCCATTACAGATGAGCAGTTCTTC.

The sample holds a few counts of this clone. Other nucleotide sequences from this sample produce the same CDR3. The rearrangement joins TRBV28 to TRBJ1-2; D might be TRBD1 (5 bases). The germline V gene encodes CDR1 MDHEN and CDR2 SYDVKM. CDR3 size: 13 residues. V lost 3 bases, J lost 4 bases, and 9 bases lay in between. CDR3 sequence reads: CASSFRGGYGYTF. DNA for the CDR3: TGTGCCAGCAGTTTCCGGGGGGGCTATGGCTACACCTTC.

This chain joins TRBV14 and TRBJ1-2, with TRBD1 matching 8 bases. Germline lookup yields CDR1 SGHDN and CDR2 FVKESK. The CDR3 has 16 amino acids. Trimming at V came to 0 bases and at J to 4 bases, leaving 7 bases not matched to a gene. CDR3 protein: CASSQDPRTGTYGYTF. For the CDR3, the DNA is TGTGCCAGCAGCCAAGATCCCCGGACAGGGACCTATGGCTACACCTTC.

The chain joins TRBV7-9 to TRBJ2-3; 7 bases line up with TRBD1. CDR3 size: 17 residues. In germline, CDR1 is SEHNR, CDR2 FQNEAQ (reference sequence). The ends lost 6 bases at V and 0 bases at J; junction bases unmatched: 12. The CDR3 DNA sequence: TGTGCCAGCAGGCACCCCGACAGGGATCCTAGCACAGATACGCAGTATTTT. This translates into CASRHPDRDPSTDTQYF.

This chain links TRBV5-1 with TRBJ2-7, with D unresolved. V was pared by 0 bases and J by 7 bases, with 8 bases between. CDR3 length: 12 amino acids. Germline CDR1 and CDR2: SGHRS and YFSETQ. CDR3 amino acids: CASSLDGIEQYF. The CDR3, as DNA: TGCGCCAGCAGCTTGGATGGGATTGAGCAGTACTTC.

Here the CDR3 DNA reads TGTGCCAGCAGCTTAGGATTTAGCGGGAGTACCTACGAGCAGTACTTC. It encodes CASSLGFSGSTYEQYF. This chain uses TRBV7-2 with TRBJ2-7, with 9 bases identical to TRBD2. The CDR3 has 16 residues. CDR1 and CDR2 (germline): SGHTA, FQGNSA. J was trimmed by 2 bases and V by 1 base; bases with no gene match: 6.

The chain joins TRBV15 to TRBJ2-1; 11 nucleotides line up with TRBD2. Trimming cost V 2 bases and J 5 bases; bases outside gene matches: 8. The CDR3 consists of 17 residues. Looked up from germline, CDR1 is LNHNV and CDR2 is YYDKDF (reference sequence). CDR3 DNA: TGTGCCACCAGCAGAACACCACTAGCGGGAGCCAACAATGAGCAGTTCTTC. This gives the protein CATSRTPLAGANNEQFF.

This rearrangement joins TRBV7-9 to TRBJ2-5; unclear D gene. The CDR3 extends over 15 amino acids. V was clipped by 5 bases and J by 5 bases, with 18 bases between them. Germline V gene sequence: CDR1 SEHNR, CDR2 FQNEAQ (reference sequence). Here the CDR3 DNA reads TGTGCCAGCAGCCGAGATATCCAGCAGGAGGAGACCCAGTACTTC. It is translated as CASSRDIQQEETQYF.

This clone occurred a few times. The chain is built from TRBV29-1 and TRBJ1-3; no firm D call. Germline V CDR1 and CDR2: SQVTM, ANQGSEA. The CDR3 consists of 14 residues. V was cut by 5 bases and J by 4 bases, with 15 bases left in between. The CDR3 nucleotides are TGCAGCGTTCAAGGGCAAGGGCCCGGAAACACCATATATTTT. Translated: CSVQGQGPGNTIYF.

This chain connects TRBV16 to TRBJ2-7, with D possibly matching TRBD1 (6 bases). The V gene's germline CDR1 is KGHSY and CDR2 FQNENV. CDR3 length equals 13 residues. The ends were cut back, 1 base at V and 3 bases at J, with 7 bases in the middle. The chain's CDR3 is CASSQFRGYEQYF. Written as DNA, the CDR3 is TGTGCCAGCAGCCAATTCAGGGGCTACGAGCAGTACTTC.

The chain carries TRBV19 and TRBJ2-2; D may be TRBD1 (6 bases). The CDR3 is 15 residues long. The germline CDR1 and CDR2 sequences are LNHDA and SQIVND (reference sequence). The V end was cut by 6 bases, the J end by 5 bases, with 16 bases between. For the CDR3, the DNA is TGTGCCAGTAGCCACGAGGACAGTTCGACCGGGGAGCTGTTTTTT. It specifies CASSHEDSSTGELFF.

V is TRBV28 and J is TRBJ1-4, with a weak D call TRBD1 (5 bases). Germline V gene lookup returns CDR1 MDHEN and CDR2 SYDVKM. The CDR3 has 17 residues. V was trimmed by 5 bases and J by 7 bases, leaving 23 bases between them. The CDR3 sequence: CASSPFRARGRSEKLFF. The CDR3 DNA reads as TGTGCCAGCAGTCCATTCAGGGCCCGCGGCCGGAGTGAAAAACTGTTTTTT.

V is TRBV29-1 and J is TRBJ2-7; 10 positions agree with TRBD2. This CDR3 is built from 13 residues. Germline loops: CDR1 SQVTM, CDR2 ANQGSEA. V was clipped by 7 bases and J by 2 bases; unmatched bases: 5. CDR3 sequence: CSASGSGPYEQYF. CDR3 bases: TGCAGCGCTAGCGGGAGCGGTCCCTACGAGCAGTACTTC.

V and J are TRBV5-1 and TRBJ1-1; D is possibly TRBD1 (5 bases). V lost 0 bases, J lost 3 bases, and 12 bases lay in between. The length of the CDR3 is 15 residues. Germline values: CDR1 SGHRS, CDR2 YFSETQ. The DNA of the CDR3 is TGCGCCAGCAGCTTGGGTTTAGGGGCTGACACTGAAGCTTTCTTT. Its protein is CASSLGLGADTEAFF.